This T cell receptor beta chain was sequenced for a study of blood T cell repertoires in COVID-19. Study at large: Acute and convalescent COVID-19 samples came from the United States, Italy and Spain.

Authors' analysis steps: Estimation of nucleated cell counts relied on the amplification of reference gene primers. Clones were sequenced by immunoSEQ multiplex PCR, and TCRdb holds only the in-frame ones, with some missing. That table gives V, J and clone size, and the DNA gave D and trimming. This sample has under 300,000 clones, with more than 85% found just once. The CDR3 runs to 13 residues. Germline CDR1 reads LNHDA; CDR2 reads SQIVND (reference sequence). V was cut by 3 bases and J by 3 bases, with 9 bases left in between. The sample consisted of peripheral blood. This chain links TRBV19 with TRBJ2-7; the D is unclear. The receptor comes from a man between 18 and 29 years old with active or convalescent COVID-19. CDR3 nucleotide sequence: TGTGCCAGTAGTATGGGCAAGGACTACGAGCAGTACTTC. Its translation is CASSMGKDYEQYF.